A single sample is the source of the 3 T cell receptor beta chains below, sequenced in a study of Ad26.COV2.S vaccination and SARS-CoV-2 variants (dated by TCRdb to 2020 to 2022). The treatment or condition label, as the study defines it: around 19 received Ad26.COV2.S at low or high dose, single or two shots; roughly five received placebo; per-sample allocation not given. Repertoires of vaccine and placebo recipients were sequenced from samples collected on day 63 after the first injection. The library was made by the immunoSEQ multiplex PCR assay. This immuneACCESS table, as held by TCRdb, lists in-frame sequences with V and J called but not all clones. Of the missing ones, under half trace to an unresolved V gene in checked studies; the others have no known cause. The sample table contains around 300,000 clones; only one count was recorded for 88% of them. The ten biggest clones cover 6.4% of the sample.

This material consisted of peripheral blood, taken in a trial of Ad26.COV2.S vaccine versus placebo. Source of these receptors: a person between 18 and 59 years old who received the Ad26.COV2.S COVID-19 vaccine or a placebo.

Notes on this clone: A read error may account for a junction end that differs from germline. The chain is built from TRBV12-5 and TRBJ1-5; D call uncertain. Germline loops: CDR1 LGHNT, CDR2 FRNRAP. The CDR3 loop spans 12 amino acids. For the CDR3, the DNA is TGTGCTAGTAGTTTTGTCAATCAGCCCCAGCATTTT. As protein: CASSFVNQPQHF.

This chain uses TRBV29-1 with TRBJ2-3; D remains unclear. Per germline, CDR1 SQVTM and CDR2 ANQGSEA. The CDR3 length is 12 residues. V lost 5 bases to trimming and J lost 1 base, with 7 bases between them. CDR3 in DNA: TGCAGCGTTCTGGCGGGCACAGATACGCAGTATTTT. It is translated as CSVLAGTDTQYF.

The rearrangement joins TRBV11-2 to TRBJ2-7; 12 bases agree with TRBD1. The CDR3 contains 17 residues. Unmatched junction bases numbered 8, after V lost 5 bases and J lost 0 bases. Germline CDR1 is SGHAT and CDR2 is FQNNGV. The CDR3 loop reads CASSPPRGQGASYEQYF. The DNA of the CDR3 is TGTGCCAGCAGCCCCCCGAGGGGACAGGGGGCCTCCTACGAGCAGTACTTC.